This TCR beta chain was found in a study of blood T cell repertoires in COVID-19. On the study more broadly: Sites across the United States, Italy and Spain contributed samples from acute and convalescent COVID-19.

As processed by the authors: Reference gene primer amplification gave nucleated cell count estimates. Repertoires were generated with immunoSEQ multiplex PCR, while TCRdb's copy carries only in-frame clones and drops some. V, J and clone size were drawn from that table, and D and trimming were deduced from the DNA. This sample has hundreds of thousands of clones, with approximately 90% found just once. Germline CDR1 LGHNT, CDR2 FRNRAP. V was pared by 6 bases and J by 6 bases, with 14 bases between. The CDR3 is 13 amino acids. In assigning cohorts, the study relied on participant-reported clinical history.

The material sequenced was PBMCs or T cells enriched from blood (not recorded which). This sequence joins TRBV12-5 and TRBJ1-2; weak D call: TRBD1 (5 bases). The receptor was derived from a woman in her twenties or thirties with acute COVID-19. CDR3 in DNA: TGTGCTAGTGGCAATGACATCAGGGATGGCTACACCTTC. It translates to CASGNDIRDGYTF.